The 15 T cell receptor beta chains given below trace back to one sample, sequenced in a study of blood T cells in healthy people across ages. Together with a sample-barcoded 5' primer, a J-beta primer mix was included in a second PCR lasting about 6 to 11 cycles. TCRdb analysed the 5' RACE reads with MiXCR anew, one entry per CDR3 protein. The profile shows over 600,000 distinct CDR3 sequences, roughly three fifths of them singletons. The source material was blood. These receptors were collected from a man aged 35 to 55 in good health.

This clonotype was seen a handful of times. This chain joins TRBV7-2 and TRBJ2-3; D is ambiguous. Germline V lookup: CDR1 SGHTA, CDR2 FQGNSA. The CDR3 totals 12 residues. V was cut by 4 bases and J by 4 bases, with 6 bases left in between. The CDR3 reads CASSSRADTQYF. CDR3 nucleotides: TGTGCCAGCAGCTCTAGGGCAGATACGCAGTATTTT.

The chain couples TRBV20-1 to TRBJ2-5; TRBD2 aligns across 12 bases. Germline-derived CDR1 and CDR2 are DFQATT and SNEGSKA (reference sequence). Trimming took 6 bases from V and 3 from J; bases not matched to a gene: 2. The length of the CDR3 is 13 residues. For the CDR3, the DNA is TGCAGTGCCTCTAGCGGGGGGGAAGAGACCCAGTACTTC. Amino acid sequence: CSASSGGEETQYF.

The chain carries TRBV15 and TRBJ2-1; 11 nucleotides line up with TRBD1. The CDR3 is 16 amino acids. Germline CDR1 reads LNHNV; CDR2 reads YYDKDF (reference sequence). Losses at the gene ends were 3 bases for V and 8 bases for J; bases not matched to a gene: 9. CDR3 in amino acids: CATSRDRGQNGDEQFF. DNA for the CDR3: TGTGCCACCAGCAGGGACAGGGGGCAAAACGGGGATGAGCAGTTCTTC.

V and J are TRBV7-2 and TRBJ2-5; D not certain. CDR3 size: 12 residues. V was clipped by 5 bases and J by 5 bases, with 9 bases between them. In germline, CDR1 is SGHTA, CDR2 FQGNSA. The chain's CDR3 is CASSPIRETQYF. The CDR3 DNA reads TGTGCCAGCAGCCCTATTCGGGAGACCCAGTACTTC.

This clonotype was seen only once. The chain has TRBV15 and TRBJ2-2; the D gene is possibly TRBD1 (5 bases). Trimming left V 0 bases short and J 6 bases short, with 11 bases between. CDR3 length: 15 residues. The germline V gene has CDR1 LNHNV and CDR2 YYDKDF (reference sequence). The CDR3 reads CATSRDNQGSGELFF. The CDR3 DNA reads as TGTGCCACCAGCAGAGATAATCAGGGATCCGGGGAGCTGTTTTTT.

This chain joins TRBV9 and TRBJ1-2; D not resolved. Germline-derived CDR1 and CDR2 are SGDLS and YYNGEE. The CDR3 consists of 17 residues. Trimming pared 3 bases from V and 1 base from J, leaving 19 bases between. The CDR3 DNA reads as TGTGCCAGCAGCGAGGAGGCCTTACCCTCCCTTAACTATGGCTACACCTTC. Its protein is CASSEEALPSLNYGYTF. The complete variable domain, with remaining parts taken from reference TRBV9 and TRBJ1-2, reads DSGVTQTPKHLITATGQRVTLRCSPRSGDLSVYWYQQSLDQGLQFLIQYYNGEERAKGNILERFSAQQFPDLHSELNLSSLELGDSALYFCASSEEALPSLNYGYTFGSGTRLTVV.

The V and J genes are TRBV28 and TRBJ2-3; D call uncertain. Germline values: CDR1 MDHEN, CDR2 SYDVKM. This CDR3 comprises 12 residues. V was clipped by 6 bases and J by 2 bases, with 6 bases between them. The CDR3 bases are TGTGCCAGCAGACACAACACAGATACGCAGTATTTT. It translates to CASRHNTDTQYF. The full variable domain, its missing parts supplied by reference TRBV28 and TRBJ2-3, is DVKVTQSSRYLVKRTGEKVFLECVQDMDHENMFWYRQDPGLGLRLIYFSYDVKMKEKGDIPEGYSVSREKKERFSLILESASTNQTSMYLCASRHNTDTQYFGPGTRLTVL.

Only a few counts were recorded for this clonotype. V is TRBV27 and J is TRBJ2-5, with D possibly TRBD2 on 7 matching bases. V shed 1 base and J shed 4 bases, with 13 bases lying between them. The CDR3 has 15 residues. In germline, CDR1 is MNHEY, CDR2 SMNVEV (reference sequence). The CDR3 loop reads CASSLWGGVRETQYF. The CDR3 DNA reads TGTGCCAGCAGTTTATGGGGGGGCGTTCGAGAGACCCAGTACTTC.

The rearrangement links TRBV7-2 to TRBJ2-5; possibly TRBD2 for D (5 bases). The CDR3 totals 16 residues. V was trimmed by 5 bases and J by 4 bases, leaving 20 bases between them. Germline V CDR1 and CDR2: SGHTA, FQGNSA. The CDR3 is CASSPEASISLETQYF. The CDR3 DNA reads TGTGCCAGCAGCCCGGAAGCTAGCATTTCCTTAGAGACCCAGTACTTC. Using reference TRBV7-2 and TRBJ2-5 for the parts outside the CDR3, the full variable domain is GAGVSQSPSNKVTEKGKDVELRCDPISGHTALYWYRQSLGQGLEFLIYFQGNSAPDKSGLPSDRFSAERTGGSVSTLTIQRTQQEDSAVYLCASSPEASISLETQYFGPGTRLLVL.

This clonotype came up a few times. The chain links TRBV27 to TRBJ2-4; tentative D call: TRBD1 (5 bases). The better agreement between TRBJ2-7 and the DNA end casts doubt on the J call. The CDR3 consists of 14 residues. Germline values: CDR1 MNHEY, CDR2 SMNVEV (reference sequence). The CDR3 loop is CASSPDQGIHEQYF. The CDR3 DNA reads as TGTGCCAGCAGCCCTGACCAGGGCATCCACGAGCAGTACTTC.

There are a few counts of this clonotype. The CDR3 reads CASSFHAGTSGKGGNEQYF. The CDR3 DNA follows: TGTGCCAGCAGCTTCCATGCAGGGACTAGCGGGAAGGGGGGGAATGAGCAGTACTTC. The chain carries TRBV7-3 and TRBJ2-7; 13 bases agree with TRBD2. J lost 7 bases, V lost 3 bases, and 18 bases had no gene match. There are 19 residues in the CDR3. Germline values: CDR1 SGHTA, CDR2 FQGTGA.

This clonotype was observed a handful of times. The chain is built from TRBV4-1 and TRBJ2-1; D is perhaps TRBD1 (6 bases). This CDR3 is built from 12 residues. The germline V gene encodes CDR1 MGHRA and CDR2 YSYEKL. The V and J ends lost 0 bases and 11 bases respectively, with 8 bases between them. For the CDR3, the DNA is TGCGCCAGCAGCCAAGATTGGGACAAGCAGTTCTTC. Translating it yields CASSQDWDKQFF.

The chain recombines TRBV12-3 or TRBV12-4 with TRBJ2-3; D is unresolved. The V gene lost 8 bases and the J gene lost 4 bases, with 16 bases spanning the gap. There are 14 residues in the CDR3. CDR3 loop: CASHFRVRSDTQYF. CDR3 DNA sequence: TGTGCCAGCCATTTCAGAGTGAGATCAGATACGCAGTATTTT.

The chain joins TRBV27 to TRBJ2-5; 12 bases align to TRBD1. This CDR3 has 15 residues. The V and J ends lost 5 bases and 11 bases, in that order; junction bases with no gene match: 12. Germline V gene data show CDR1 as MNHEY and CDR2 as SMNVEV (reference sequence). The CDR3 coding sequence is TGTGCCAGCAGTGCGGGGACAGGGGGCTACAATGAGCAGTACTTC. This translates into CASSAGTGGYNEQYF.

The genes are TRBV29-1 and TRBJ2-2, with a possible D match to TRBD1 (5 bases). The CDR3 spans 13 residues. CDR1 is SQVTM and CDR2 is ANQGSEA in the germline V gene. Trimming took off 6 bases at V and 3 bases at J, with 11 bases between the two ends. The CDR3 nucleotides read TGCAGCGTGGTCCAGGGTCACACCGGGGAGCTGTTTTTT. Amino acids: CSVVQGHTGELFF.